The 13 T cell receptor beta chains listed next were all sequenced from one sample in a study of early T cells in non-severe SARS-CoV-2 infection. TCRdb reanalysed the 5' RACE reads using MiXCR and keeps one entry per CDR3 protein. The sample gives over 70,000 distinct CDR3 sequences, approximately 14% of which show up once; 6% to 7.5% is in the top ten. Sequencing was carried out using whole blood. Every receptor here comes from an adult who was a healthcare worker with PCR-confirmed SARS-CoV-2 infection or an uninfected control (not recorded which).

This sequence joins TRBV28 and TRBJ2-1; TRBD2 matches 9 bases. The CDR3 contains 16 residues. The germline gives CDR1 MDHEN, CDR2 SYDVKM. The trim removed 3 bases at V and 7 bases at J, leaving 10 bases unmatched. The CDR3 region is CASSFPGAGGRNEQFF. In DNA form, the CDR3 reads TGTGCCAGCAGTTTTCCCGGCGCGGGAGGGAGGAATGAGCAGTTCTTC. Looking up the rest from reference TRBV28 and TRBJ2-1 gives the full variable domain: DVKVTQSSRYLVKRTGEKVFLECVQDMDHENMFWYRQDPGLGLRLIYFSYDVKMKEKGDIPEGYSVSREKKERFSLILESASTNQTSMYLCASSFPGAGGRNEQFFGPGTRLTVL.

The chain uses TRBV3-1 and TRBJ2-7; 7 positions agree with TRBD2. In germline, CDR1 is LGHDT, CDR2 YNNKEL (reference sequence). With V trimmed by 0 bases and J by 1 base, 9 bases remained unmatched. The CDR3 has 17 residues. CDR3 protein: CASSQDQRGRASYEQYF. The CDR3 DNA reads TGTGCCAGCAGCCAAGATCAACGAGGGAGGGCATCCTACGAGCAGTACTTC.

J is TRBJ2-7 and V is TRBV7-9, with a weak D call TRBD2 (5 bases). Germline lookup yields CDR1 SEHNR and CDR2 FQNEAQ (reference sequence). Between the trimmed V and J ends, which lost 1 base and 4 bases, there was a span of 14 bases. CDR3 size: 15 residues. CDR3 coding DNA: TGTGCCAGCAGCTTAGGAGTTAGAGGGTGGTACGAGCAGTACTTC. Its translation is CASSLGVRGWYEQYF.

CDR3 nucleotides: TGTGCCAGTTCGCCGGGACTAGGGGTGGCGTATACGCAGTATTTT. Amino acid sequence: CASSPGLGVAYTQYF. This chain links TRBV6-1 with TRBJ2-3; 8 nucleotides align to TRBD2. V dropped 9 bases and J dropped 7; count of bases not matched to a gene: 15. CDR1 is MNHNS, CDR2 SASEGT, per germline. The CDR3 covers 15 residues.

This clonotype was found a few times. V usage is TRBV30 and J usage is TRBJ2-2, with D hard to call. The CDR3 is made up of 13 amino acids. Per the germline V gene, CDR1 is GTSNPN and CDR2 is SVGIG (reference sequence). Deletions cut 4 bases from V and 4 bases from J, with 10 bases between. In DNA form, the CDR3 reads TGTGCCTGGACCGCAGACGGCACCGGGGAGCTGTTTTTT. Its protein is CAWTADGTGELFF.

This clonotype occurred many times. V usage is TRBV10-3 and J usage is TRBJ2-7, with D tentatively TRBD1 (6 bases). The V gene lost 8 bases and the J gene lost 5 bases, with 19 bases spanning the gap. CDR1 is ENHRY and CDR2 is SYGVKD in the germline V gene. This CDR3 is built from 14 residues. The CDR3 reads CAIGVPRGVDEQYF. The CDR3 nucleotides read TGTGCCATCGGAGTACCCAGGGGCGTAGACGAGCAGTACTTC.

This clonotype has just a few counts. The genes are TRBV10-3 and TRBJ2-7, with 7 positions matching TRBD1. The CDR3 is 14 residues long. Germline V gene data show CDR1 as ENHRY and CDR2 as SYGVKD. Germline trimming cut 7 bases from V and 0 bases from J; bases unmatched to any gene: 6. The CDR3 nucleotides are TGTGCCATCAAATTACAGGGGAGCTCCTACGAGCAGTACTTC. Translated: CAIKLQGSSYEQYF.

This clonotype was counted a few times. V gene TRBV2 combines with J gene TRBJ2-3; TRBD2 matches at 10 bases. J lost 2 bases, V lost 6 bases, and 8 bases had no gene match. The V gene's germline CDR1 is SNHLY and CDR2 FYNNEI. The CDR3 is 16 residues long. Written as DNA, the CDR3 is TGTGCCAGCAGAGATGAACTAGCGGGGTACACAGATACGCAGTATTTT. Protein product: CASRDELAGYTDTQYF.

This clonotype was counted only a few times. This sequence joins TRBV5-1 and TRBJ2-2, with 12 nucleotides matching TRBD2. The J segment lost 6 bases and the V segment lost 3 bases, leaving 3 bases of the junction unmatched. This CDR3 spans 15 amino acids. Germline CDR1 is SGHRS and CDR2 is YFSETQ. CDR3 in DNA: TGCGCCAGCAGCTCTAGCGGGAGGGCCGCCGGGGAGCTGTTTTTT. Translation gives CASSSSGRAAGELFF.

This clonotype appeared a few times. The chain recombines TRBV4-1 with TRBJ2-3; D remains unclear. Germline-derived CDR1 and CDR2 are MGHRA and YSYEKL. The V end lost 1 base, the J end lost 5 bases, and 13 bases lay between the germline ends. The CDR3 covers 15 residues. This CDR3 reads CASSQGSPPGDTQYF. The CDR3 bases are TGCGCCAGCAGCCAAGGGAGCCCCCCGGGAGATACGCAGTATTTT.

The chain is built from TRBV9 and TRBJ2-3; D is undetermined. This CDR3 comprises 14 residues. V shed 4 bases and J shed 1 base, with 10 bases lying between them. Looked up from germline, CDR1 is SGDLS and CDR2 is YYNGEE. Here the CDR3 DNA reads TGTGCCAGCAGCCCCCATGACCGCACAGATACGCAGTATTTT. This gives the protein CASSPHDRTDTQYF.

CDR3 sequence: CASSFGLAGPDTQYF. As DNA, the CDR3 is TGTGCCAGCAGCTTTGGACTAGCGGGGCCAGATACGCAGTATTTT. The J gene is TRBJ2-3, the V gene TRBV11-3; 12 nucleotides line up with TRBD2. The V and J ends lost 3 bases and 4 bases, in that order; junction bases with no gene match: 2. The CDR3 runs to 15 residues. In germline, CDR1 is SGHNT, CDR2 YENEEA. The full variable domain, completed using reference TRBV11-3 and TRBJ2-3, is EAGVVQSPRYKIIEKKQPVAFWCNPISGHNTLYWYLQNLGQGPELLIRYENEEAVDDSQLPKDRFSAERLKGVDSTLKIQPAELGDSAVYLCASSFGLAGPDTQYFGPGTRLTVL.

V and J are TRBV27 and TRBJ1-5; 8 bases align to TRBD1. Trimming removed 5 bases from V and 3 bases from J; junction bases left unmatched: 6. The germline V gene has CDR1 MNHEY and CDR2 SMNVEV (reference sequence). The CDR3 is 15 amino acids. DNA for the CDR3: TGTGCCAGCAGTGGGCGACAGGGGATCAATCAGCCCCAGCATTTT. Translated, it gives CASSGRQGINQPQHF.